This TCR beta chain was recorded in a study of T cells expressing NK-cell markers. Turning to the study itself: In sorted CD3+CD56+NKG2C+, CD3+CD56+NKG2C- and CD3+CD56-NKG2C+ T cells, TCR beta repertoires were obtained. Eight donors were sequenced, of whom seven were HCMV-seropositive, while the remaining one was HCMV-seronegative.

Germline CDR1 reads LNHNV; CDR2 reads YYDKDF (reference sequence). The CDR3 length is 11 residues. In the case of this clonotype: Antigen specificity is unknown.

The study's findings and limits: NKG2C+ dominant clonotypes from 5 to 7 donors made up roughly 1.0-8% of CD8+ T cells.

In generating TCR beta cDNA, 5'RACE template switching with UMIs was used. TCRdb re-called the 5' RACE reads and shows each CDR3 protein once, DNA omitted. This repertoire comprises roughly 350,000 distinct CDR3 sequences; its ten largest clones make up roughly 5.2%. This receptor was taken from a man aged 18 to 69 in good health. The sequenced sample was blood T cells: a sorted CD56 or NKG2C T cell subset, CD4+ or CD8+ T cells, or bulk PBMC T cells (not recorded which). This sequence joins TRBV15 and TRBJ2-3; TCRdb calls TRBD2, which cannot be checked without DNA. The chain's CDR3 is CATRARDTQYF.